Shown below are 15 T cell receptor beta chains from a single sample sequenced in a study of shared clonotypes between healthy human individuals. The protocol was immunoSEQ multiplex PCR, while the TCRdb copy is restricted to in-frame clones and leaves out a portion. The sample contains over a million clones, about 80% of which appear only once. Sequencing was performed on memory CD4+ T cells from PBMCs. The subset is: CD45RA-negative fraction. The receptors come from a man aged 18 to 29 in good health. Some clones in this sample may be carry-over from other donors' samples.

Turning to this clone: At the DNA level, this CDR3 is encoded by other sequences in the same sample as well. The V gene is TRBV6-6, the J gene TRBJ1-4; D is uncertain. The CDR3 has 11 residues. Trimming left V 9 bases short and J 4 bases short, with 6 bases between. In germline, CDR1 is MNHNY, CDR2 SVGAGI (reference sequence). DNA for the CDR3: TGTGCCAGTGGTGGTAATGAAAAACTGTTTTTT. Protein: CASGGNEKLFF.

Details on this clone: Other DNA sequences within the sample encode an identical CDR3. The chain has TRBV5-6 and TRBJ1-5; 7 nucleotides line up with TRBD1. The ends lost 2 bases at V and 1 base at J; junction bases unmatched: 0. Germline-derived CDR1 and CDR2 are SGHDT and YYEEEE. The CDR3 has 14 residues. CDR3: CASSFRGSNQPQHF. The CDR3 region has the DNA TGTGCCAGCAGCTTCAGGGGGAGCAATCAGCCCCAGCATTTT.

The V and J genes are TRBV5-1 and TRBJ1-3, with 9 bases fitting TRBD1. The CDR3 runs 15 residues. After removal of 6 bases from V and 4 bases from J, the junction contained 8 bases not matched to a gene. Germline V gives CDR1 SGHRS, CDR2 YFSETQ. The CDR3 DNA sequence: TGCGCCAGCACGCCGGGACAGGGATCAGGAAACACCATATATTTT. Encoded protein: CASTPGQGSGNTIYF.

In regard to this clone: This same CDR3 is encoded by further DNA sequences in the sample. The chain has TRBV5-1 and TRBJ1-5, with a tentative D call TRBD1 (5 bases). The CDR3 is 15 amino acids. CDR1 is SGHRS and CDR2 is YFSETQ in the germline V gene. V lost 2 bases to trimming and J lost 2 bases, with 11 bases between them. Here the CDR3 reads CASSLEGFGNQPQHF. The DNA for the CDR3 is TGCGCCAGCAGCTTAGAGGGGTTTGGCAATCAGCCCCAGCATTTT. The whole variable domain, filled in from reference TRBV5-1 and TRBJ1-5, reads KAGVTQTPRYLIKTRGQQVTLSCSPISGHRSVSWYQQTPGQGLQFLFEYFSETQRNKGNFPGRFSGRQFSNSRSEMNVSTLELGDSALYLCASSLEGFGNQPQHFGDGTRLSIL.

Here the CDR3 DNA reads TGTGCCAGCAGCCTCCGGGACAGGGCTGCCTACGAGCAGTACTTC. Encoded protein: CASSLRDRAAYEQYF. The chain combines TRBV11-2 with TRBJ2-7; TRBD1 aligns across 9 bases. Germline trimming cut 5 bases from V and 2 bases from J; bases unmatched to any gene: 7. CDR3 length: 15 residues. Germline CDR1 and CDR2: SGHAT and FQNNGV.

V usage is TRBV5-1 and J usage is TRBJ2-7, with 13 nucleotides matching TRBD2. The length of the CDR3 is 15 residues. Germline lookup yields CDR1 SGHRS and CDR2 YFSETQ. V lost 0 bases, J lost 4 bases, and 1 base stayed unmatched. The CDR3 reads CASSLVTSGRYEQYF. The DNA for the CDR3 is TGCGCCAGCAGCTTGGTGACTAGCGGGAGGTACGAGCAGTACTTC.

This clone has just a few counts. The V and J genes are TRBV11-2 and TRBJ2-1, with 7 nucleotides matching TRBD2. The V and J ends lost 7 bases and 4 bases, in that order; junction bases with no gene match: 10. Looked up from germline, CDR1 is SGHAT and CDR2 is FQNNGV. CDR3 length: 15 residues. CDR3 nucleotide sequence: TGTGCCAGCACCCAAGGGGCTAGCGGTTACAATGAGCAGTTCTTC. The encoded protein is CASTQGASGYNEQFF.

The chain is built from TRBV2 and TRBJ1-4; the D is unclear. The germline V and J ends were trimmed by 4 bases and 0 bases, with 9 bases remaining between them. The CDR3 sequence is 15 residues long. Germline CDR1 and CDR2: SNHLY and FYNNEI. CDR3 residues: CASSVGLATNEKLFF. Here the CDR3 DNA reads TGTGCCAGCAGTGTTGGCTTAGCAACTAATGAAAAACTGTTTTTT.

This clone was seen once. V usage is TRBV13 and J usage is TRBJ1-4, with unresolved D. This CDR3 is 15 amino acids long. V was shortened by 4 bases and J by 3 bases, with 12 bases between the two germline ends. Looked up from germline, CDR1 is PRHDT and CDR2 is FYEKMQ (reference sequence). The DNA of the CDR3 is TGTGCCAGCAGCTCCCGGGAGGCGGCTAATGAAAAACTGTTTTTT. It yields the protein CASSSREAANEKLFF.

The chain recombines TRBV18 with TRBJ1-5; no reliable D call. Trimming cost V 5 bases and J 7 bases, with 9 bases left between them. Germline-derived CDR1 and CDR2 are KGHSH and LQKENI. This CDR3 has 12 residues. The CDR3: CASSSMEQPQHF. The CDR3 DNA is TGTGCCAGCTCATCAATGGAACAGCCCCAGCATTTT.

The chain links TRBV9 to TRBJ2-5; TRBD2 is a possible D gene (5 bases). Trimming left V 5 bases short and J 2 bases short, with 16 bases between. This CDR3 spans 15 amino acids. Germline CDR1 SGDLS, CDR2 YYNGEE. CDR3 residues: CASSPLGSGQETQYF. The CDR3 DNA reads TGTGCCAGCAGTCCTCTGGGGAGCGGACAAGAGACCCAGTACTTC.

The rearrangement uses TRBV5-1 and TRBJ2-7; D is possibly TRBD2 (5 bases). In germline, CDR1 is SGHRS, CDR2 YFSETQ. CDR3 size: 13 residues. V dropped 0 bases and J dropped 7 bases, with 11 bases sitting between them. As DNA, the CDR3 is TGCGCCAGCAGCTTGGGGTCCACGGGGGAGCAGTACTTC. This sequence encodes CASSLGSTGEQYF.

The chain uses TRBV19 and TRBJ1-4; tentative D call: TRBD1 (5 bases). There are 15 residues in the CDR3. Trimming took 10 bases from V and 3 from J, leaving 18 bases between them. Germline loops: CDR1 LNHDA, CDR2 SQIVND (reference sequence). CDR3 DNA: TGTGCCACCACTCCAGTTGGGGGACCTAATGAAAAACTGTTTTTT. It specifies CATTPVGGPNEKLFF.

The chain employs TRBV30 and TRBJ1-2; unclear D gene. Germline loops: CDR1 GTSNPN, CDR2 SVGIG (reference sequence). The V end lost 3 bases, the J end lost 5 bases, and 13 bases lay between the germline ends. The CDR3 spans 13 residues. CDR3 nucleotide sequence: TGTGCCTGGAGGCCCCCTGAGCTTTATGGCTACACCTTC. It encodes CAWRPPELYGYTF.

This chain links TRBV5-1 with TRBJ2-7; TRBD1 agrees at 10 bases. The CDR3 has 15 residues. The V gene end was trimmed by 0 bases and the J gene end by 6 bases; junction bases not matched to a gene: 6. Germline V CDR1 and CDR2: SGHRS, YFSETQ. CDR3 nucleotide sequence: TGCGCCAGCAGCTTGGAGGGACAGGGGATAGCCGAGCAGTACTTC. Its translation is CASSLEGQGIAEQYF.